The following is a T cell receptor (beta chain) sequence with its context. What it recognizes is unknown. The record originates from a study of vaccination and CD4 T cells after COVID-19. Study background: Between diagnosis and the drawing of post-COVID samples lay a median approximately 95 days (range 35 to 161). Post-vaccination samples were procured at a median of 72 days following dose two (range 14 to 241). Study outcomes and limitations: Although the median of SARS-CoV-2-reactive clonotypes rose from about 20 to 38, the change was not significant.

Sequencing of DNA taken from cultured CD4+ T cells relied on the Oncomine TCR Beta short-read assay. TCRdb independently ran MiXCR on the PCR reads; one entry per CDR3 protein. The table lists more than 9,000 distinct CDR3 sequences, more than 30% of them singletons. Trimming removed 0 bases from V and 5 bases from J, with 5 bases in between. The CDR3 covers 13 residues. Germline values: CDR1 SGDLS, CDR2 YYNGEE. The treatment is: approximately 11-day PBMC culture with coronavirus spike peptide pools or control peptides (ViraFEST assay). ViraFEST sequenced TCRs after peptide-pool expansion of antigen-specific T cells.

V gene TRBV9 combines with J gene TRBJ2-2; D call uncertain. The clonotype originates from a human donor with COVID-19. What was sequenced was cultured CD4+ T cells from blood. CDR3 protein: CASSVDGTGELFF. DNA of the CDR3: TGTGCCAGCAGCGTAGATGGGACCGGGGAGCTGTTTTTT.